Below, 17 T cell receptor beta chains from the same sample are listed, as sequenced in a study of T cell changes during pregnancy in multiple sclerosis. Assay: immunoSEQ multiplex PCR; the TCRdb copy retains only in-frame clones and omits some. The repertoire holds roughly 42,000 clones, with more than 85% as singletons. The specimen was CD8+ T cells from peripheral blood mononuclear cells, collected in the third trimester of pregnancy. These receptors all stem from a female donor with multiple sclerosis, enrolled in a pregnancy study.

The CDR3, as DNA: TGTGCCAGCAGCACTAGGGACAGGATCGTGACCGGGGAGCTGTTTTTT. It translates to CASSTRDRIVTGELFF. The V and J genes are TRBV13 and TRBJ2-2; TRBD1 matches at 8 bases. J lost 5 bases, V lost 5 bases, and 10 bases had no gene match. The CDR3 spans 16 residues. Per the germline V gene, CDR1 is PRHDT and CDR2 is FYEKMQ (reference sequence).

The chain is built from TRBV2 and TRBJ2-7, with 11 bases that match TRBD2. V lost 6 bases, J lost 1 base, and 5 bases stayed unmatched. Germline CDR1 and CDR2: SNHLY and FYNNEI. This CDR3 spans 15 amino acids. CDR3 sequence reads: CASRIAGGLSYEQYF. The CDR3 DNA is TGTGCCAGCAGGATAGCGGGAGGGCTTTCCTACGAGCAGTACTTC.

The genes are TRBV7-7 and TRBJ1-1; D unresolved. The V and J ends lost 5 bases and 1 base respectively, with 8 bases between them. Germline CDR1 SSHAT, CDR2 FNYEAQ (reference sequence). The CDR3 sequence is 13 residues long. CDR3 sequence (DNA): TGTGCCAGCAGCCCCGACACGAACACTGAAGCTTTCTTT. This encodes CASSPDTNTEAFF. Based on the CDR3 plus reference TRBV7-7 and TRBJ1-1, the full variable domain is GAGVSQSPRYKVTKRGQDVTLRCDPISSHATLYWYQQALGQGPEFLTYFNYEAQPDKSGLPSDRFSAERPEGSISTLTIQRTEQRDSAMYRCASSPDTNTEAFFGQGTRLTVV.

The chain uses TRBV7-8 and TRBJ2-7; TRBD2 agrees at 11 bases. V dropped 2 bases and J dropped 1; count of bases not matched to a gene: 4. The CDR3 is 16 amino acids. The V gene's germline CDR1 is SGHVS and CDR2 FQNEAQ. The CDR3 bases are TGTGCCAGCAGCTTATCTAGCGGGAGGAATTCCTACGAGCAGTACTTC. As protein: CASSLSSGRNSYEQYF.

The chain is built from TRBV9 and TRBJ2-1, with D maybe TRBD1 (5 bases). The CDR3 length is 14 residues. Looked up from germline, CDR1 is SGDLS and CDR2 is YYNGEE. V dropped 5 bases and J dropped 3 bases, with 12 bases sitting between them. The CDR3 here is CASSTGRDYNEQFF. CDR3 bases: TGTGCCAGCAGTACAGGACGAGACTACAATGAGCAGTTCTTC.

V is TRBV12-1 and J is TRBJ2-7; TRBD2 is the table's D call and was not checked against the DNA. TRBV12-1 constitutes a pseudogene. The CDR3 loop spans 20 amino acids. The DNA of the CDR3 is TGTGCCAGCAGCTTACCCGATCTGGTAGTAGCGGGAGCCGTGGGCTACGAGCAGTACTTC. Translation gives CASSLPDLVVAGAVGYEQYF.

This chain links TRBV7-3 with TRBJ2-1; the D gene is possibly TRBD1 (6 bases). The germline V gene encodes CDR1 SGHTA and CDR2 FQGTGA. This CDR3 is 14 amino acids long. V lost 1 base and J 7 bases, leaving 11 bases between the germline ends. The CDR3 sequence: CASSLMGATNEQFF. The CDR3 DNA sequence: TGTGCCAGCAGCTTAATGGGGGCTACGAATGAGCAGTTCTTC.

This clone has a single count. The rearrangement uses TRBV7-8 and TRBJ1-1, with 10 bases that match TRBD1. CDR3 length equals 15 residues. CDR1 is SGHVS and CDR2 is FQNEAQ in the germline V gene. The J segment lost 4 bases and the V segment lost 4 bases, leaving 6 bases of the junction unmatched. The CDR3 bases are TGTGCCAGCAGCTCCCCTTGGACAGGGGGCACTGAAGCTTTCTTT. Translating it yields CASSSPWTGGTEAFF.

This rearrangement joins TRBV2 to TRBJ1-1; no reliable D call. Between the trimmed V and J ends, which lost 6 bases and 4 bases, there was a span of 6 bases. Germline CDR1 SNHLY, CDR2 FYNNEI. The CDR3 length is 11 residues. Written as DNA, the CDR3 is TGTGCCAGCAGGAGATCCACTGAAGCTTTCTTT. Translating it yields CASRRSTEAFF.

This rearrangement joins TRBV27 to TRBJ2-7; D gene unclear. V dropped 6 bases and J dropped 5 bases, with 20 bases sitting between them. This CDR3 contains 15 residues. Germline V lookup: CDR1 MNHEY, CDR2 SMNVEV (reference sequence). CDR3 coding DNA: TGTGCCAGCAGCTCCGGCGGCGCTCGATGGGACGAGCAGTACTTC. Translating gives CASSSGGARWDEQYF.

This chain uses TRBV10-3 with TRBJ1-4; D is uncertain. The CDR3 extends over 12 amino acids. Germline assignment: CDR1 ENHRY and CDR2 SYGVKD. Trimming cost V 8 bases and J 4 bases, with 8 bases left between them. The CDR3 DNA reads TGTGCCATCTCGATCAGTAATGAAAAACTGTTTTTT. Translating it yields CAISISNEKLFF.

The chain is built from TRBV25-1 and TRBJ2-7, with D perhaps TRBD2 (6 bases). The CDR3 contains 11 residues. Trimming cost V 10 bases and J 5 bases, with 12 bases left between them. Germline CDR1 is MGHDK and CDR2 is SYGVNS. The CDR3 nucleotides are TGTGCCACCGGGGACTCGGACGAGCAGTACTTC. It translates to CATGDSDEQYF.

The chain uses TRBV28 and TRBJ2-7; the D gene is possibly TRBD1 (5 bases). CDR3 size: 15 residues. The germline V and J ends were trimmed by 1 base and 5 bases, with 15 bases remaining between them. Per germline, CDR1 MDHEN and CDR2 SYDVKM. The DNA for the CDR3 is TGTGCCAGCAGTTTATTCCTACAGGCCAACAACGAGCAGTACTTC. Amino acids: CASSLFLQANNEQYF.

The rearrangement uses TRBV30 and TRBJ2-5; 8 nucleotides line up with TRBD2. The CDR3 is 16 residues long. Germline V gene sequence: CDR1 GTSNPN, CDR2 SVGIG (reference sequence). The V gene end was trimmed by 5 bases and the J gene end by 2 bases; junction bases not matched to a gene: 13. The CDR3 protein is CAWVPGLAGLQETQYF. Written as DNA, the CDR3 is TGTGCCTGGGTCCCGGGGCTAGCGGGCCTTCAAGAGACCCAGTACTTC. The variable domain in full, with the rest retrieved from reference TRBV30 and TRBJ2-5, is SQTIHQWPATLVQPVGSPLSLECTVEGTSNPNLYWYRQAAGRGLQLLFYSVGIGQISSEVPQNLSASRPQDRQFILSSKKLLLSDSGFYLCAWVPGLAGLQETQYFGPGTRLLVL.

The chain couples TRBV7-2 to TRBJ2-7; perhaps TRBD1 as D (6 bases). Germline V gives CDR1 SGHTA, CDR2 FQGNSA. Deletions cut 6 bases from V and 3 bases from J, with 9 bases between. The CDR3 spans 12 residues. The CDR3 sequence: CASRSGHYEQYF. The CDR3 bases are TGTGCCAGCAGATCGGGACACTACGAGCAGTACTTC. Variable domain in full (rest from reference TRBV7-2 and TRBJ2-7): GAGVSQSPSNKVTEKGKDVELRCDPISGHTALYWYRQSLGQGLEFLIYFQGNSAPDKSGLPSDRFSAERTGGSVSTLTIQRTQQEDSAVYLCASRSGHYEQYFGPGTRLTVT.

The rearrangement links TRBV28 to TRBJ2-3; 8 nucleotides align to TRBD2. There are 16 residues in the CDR3. CDR1 and CDR2 from the germline V gene are MDHEN and SYDVKM. Germline trimming cut 5 bases from V and 2 bases from J; bases unmatched to any gene: 9. CDR3 in amino acids: CASSPRREAYTDTQYF. The CDR3 DNA reads TGTGCCAGCAGTCCCCGGCGGGAGGCATACACAGATACGCAGTATTTT.

This chain connects TRBV5-6 to TRBJ1-1; D is unresolved. The CDR3 runs 13 residues. CDR1 SGHDT and CDR2 YYEEEE come from the germline V gene. V gave up 2 bases and J gave up 1 base, with 6 bases separating them. CDR3 residues: CASSFSGNTEAFF. CDR3 bases: TGTGCCAGCAGCTTTTCGGGGAACACTGAAGCTTTCTTT.